This T cell receptor beta chain was identified during a study of human T cells and chemical hapten exposure. In the study overall: Patch testing was performed with 0.01% DPC on the upper back, with reading at 6 days.

Unique molecular identifiers were attached to individual cDNA molecules during library preparation. TCRdb passed the RACE reads through MiXCR, listing each CDR3 protein once. This table has around 190,000 distinct CDR3 sequences, around 22% appearing once. Time point reported: patch test 1, 2 weeks after DPC sensitization. Sample treatment: therapeutic diphenylcyclopropenone sensitization with weekly scalp DPC. Germline-derived CDR1 and CDR2 are SEHNR and FQNEAQ (reference sequence). This CDR3 has 13 amino acids. Points on this clonotype: Mismatch with germline at one junction end may stem from a read error.

Material: whole blood, obtained in connection with sensitization to the hapten diphenylcyclopropenone (DPC). The sequence derives from a woman aged 50 to 60 with alopecia areata. Some clones in this sample may be carry-over from other donors' samples. This chain connects TRBV7-9 to TRBJ1-1, with D tentatively TRBD1 (5 bases). This chain's CDR3 is CASSSEGIGTVIF. In nucleotides, the CDR3 is TGTGCCAGCAGCTCGGAGGGGATAGGGACGGTGATCTTT.